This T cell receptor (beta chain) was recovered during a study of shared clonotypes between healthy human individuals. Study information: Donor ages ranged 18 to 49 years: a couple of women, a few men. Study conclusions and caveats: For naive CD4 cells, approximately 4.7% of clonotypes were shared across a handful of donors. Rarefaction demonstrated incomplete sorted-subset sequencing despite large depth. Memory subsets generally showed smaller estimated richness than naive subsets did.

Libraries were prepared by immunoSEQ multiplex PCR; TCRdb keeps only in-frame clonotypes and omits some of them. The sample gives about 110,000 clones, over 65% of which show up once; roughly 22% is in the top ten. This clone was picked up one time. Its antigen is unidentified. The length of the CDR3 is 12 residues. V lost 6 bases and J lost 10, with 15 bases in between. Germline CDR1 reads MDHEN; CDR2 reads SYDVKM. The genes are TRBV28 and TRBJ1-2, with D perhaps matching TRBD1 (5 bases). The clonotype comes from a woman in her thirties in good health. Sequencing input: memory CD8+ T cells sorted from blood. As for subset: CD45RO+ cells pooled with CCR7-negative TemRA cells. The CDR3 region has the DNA TGTGCCAGCAGCCGACAGAGTTTAGACTACACCTTC. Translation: CASSRQSLDYTF.